One and the same sample provided the 10 T cell receptor beta chains below, sequenced in a study of T cell responses to AZD1222 COVID-19 vaccine. Data came from immunoSEQ multiplex PCR; TCRdb stores just in-frame clones and leaves some out. Among about 130,000 clones listed, approximately 91% were seen once. The material was peripheral blood, obtained on day 0 of AZD1222 vaccination. Receptors were obtained from an adult in good health.

This sequence joins TRBV7-2 and TRBJ2-7; D gene ambiguous. CDR3 size: 14 residues. Between the trimmed V and J ends, which lost 3 bases and 0 bases, there was a span of 9 bases. Germline CDR1 is SGHTA and CDR2 is FQGNSA. CDR3 sequence: CASSLDPSSYEQYF. Here the CDR3 DNA reads TGTGCCAGCAGCTTGGACCCGAGCTCCTACGAGCAGTACTTC.

This clone came up once. The rearrangement uses TRBV19 and TRBJ1-1, with 9 bases identical to TRBD1. This CDR3 has 15 amino acids. With 9 bases clipped from V and 4 bases from J, the junction kept 12 bases outside the gene matches. Germline CDR1 LNHDA, CDR2 SQIVND (reference sequence). The CDR3 region has the DNA TGTGCCAGCTGGCGGGGACAGGGCGTGGGCACTGAAGCTTTCTTT. Translated: CASWRGQGVGTEAFF.

The chain employs TRBV27 and TRBJ2-7; the D gene is possibly TRBD1 (5 bases). CDR3 length equals 15 residues. V gave up 3 bases and J gave up 0 bases, with 12 bases separating them. Germline CDR1 reads MNHEY; CDR2 reads SMNVEV (reference sequence). The CDR3 DNA is TGTGCCAGCAGTTTGGGGCAGGCGGCCTCCTACGAGCAGTACTTC. It yields the protein CASSLGQAASYEQYF.

DNA for the CDR3: TGCGCCAGCAGCCAAGATCATTCCGGATTCCGACCCCAGCATTTT. It specifies CASSQDHSGFRPQHF. The chain couples TRBV4-3 to TRBJ1-5; D is ambiguous. V shed 0 bases and J shed 10 bases, with 16 bases lying between them. Germline CDR1 and CDR2: LGHNA and YSLEER. The CDR3 contains 15 residues.

This clone was seen a few times. V is TRBV6-5 and J is TRBJ1-3; unclear D gene. Germline V lookup: CDR1 MNHEY, CDR2 SVGAGI. Trimming cost V 0 bases and J 0 bases, with 3 bases left between them. This CDR3 is built from 14 residues. This CDR3 reads CASSYSDSGNTIYF. CDR3 nucleotide sequence: TGTGCCAGCAGTTACTCGGACTCTGGAAACACCATATATTTT.

The chain joins TRBV13 to TRBJ1-1; TRBD1 is a possible D gene (6 bases). Trimming cost V 4 bases and J 0 bases, with 15 bases left between them. Germline lookup yields CDR1 PRHDT and CDR2 FYEKMQ (reference sequence). The CDR3 length is 16 residues. The CDR3 DNA reads as TGTGCCAGCAGCTCCCTAATGACAGGAGTGAACACTGAAGCTTTCTTT. It codes for CASSSLMTGVNTEAFF.

This rearrangement joins TRBV18 to TRBJ1-5, with D perhaps TRBD1 (6 bases). V was clipped by 6 bases and J by 6 bases, with 18 bases between them. Germline V gene lookup returns CDR1 KGHSH and CDR2 LQKENI. CDR3 length: 15 residues. This CDR3 is CASSSSGDRFQPQHF. The DNA of the CDR3 is TGTGCCAGCTCTTCCTCAGGGGATCGGTTTCAGCCCCAGCATTTT.

The chain recombines TRBV7-9 with TRBJ1-2; the D gene is possibly TRBD1 (5 bases). The CDR3 is 14 amino acids. Deletions cut 4 bases from V and 0 bases from J, with 9 bases between. CDR1 is SEHNR, CDR2 FQNEAQ, per germline (reference sequence). CDR3 in DNA: TGTGCCAGCAGCTCATCGACAGCTAACTATGGCTACACCTTC. Residues: CASSSSTANYGYTF.

The J gene is TRBJ1-2, the V gene TRBV4-1; no reliable D call. The CDR3 totals 13 residues. The V gene lost 2 bases and the J gene lost 5 bases, with 9 bases spanning the gap. Germline V gene sequence: CDR1 MGHRA, CDR2 YSYEKL. The CDR3 is CASSQPDMYGYTF. In DNA, the CDR3 is TGCGCCAGCAGCCAACCCGACATGTATGGCTACACCTTC.

V is TRBV2 and J is TRBJ1-4; D is perhaps TRBD1 (5 bases). In germline, CDR1 is SNHLY, CDR2 FYNNEI. The CDR3 is 13 residues long. The ends were cut back, 8 bases at V and 3 bases at J, with 10 bases in the middle. The DNA of the CDR3 is TGTGCCAGCGTGGGGGTCTCTAATGAAAAACTGTTTTTT. Residues: CASVGVSNEKLFF.